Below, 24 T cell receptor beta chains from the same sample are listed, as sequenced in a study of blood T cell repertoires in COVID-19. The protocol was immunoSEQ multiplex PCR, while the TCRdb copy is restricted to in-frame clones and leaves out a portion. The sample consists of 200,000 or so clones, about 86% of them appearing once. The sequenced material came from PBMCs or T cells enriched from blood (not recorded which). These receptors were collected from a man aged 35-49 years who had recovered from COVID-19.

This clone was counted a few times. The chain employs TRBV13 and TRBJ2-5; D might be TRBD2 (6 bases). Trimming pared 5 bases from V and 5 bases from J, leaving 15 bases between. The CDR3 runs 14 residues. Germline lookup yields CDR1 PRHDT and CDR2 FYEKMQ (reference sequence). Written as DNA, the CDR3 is TGTGCCAGCAGCCCCATCGGAGGGTCGGAGACCCAGTACTTC. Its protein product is CASSPIGGSETQYF.

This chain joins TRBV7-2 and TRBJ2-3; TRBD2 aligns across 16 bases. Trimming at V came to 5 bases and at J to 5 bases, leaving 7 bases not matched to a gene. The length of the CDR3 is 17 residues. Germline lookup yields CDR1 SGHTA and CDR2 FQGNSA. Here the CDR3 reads CASSPGTSGGAVDTQYF. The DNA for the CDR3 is TGTGCCAGCAGCCCAGGGACTAGCGGGGGGGCCGTAGATACGCAGTATTTT.

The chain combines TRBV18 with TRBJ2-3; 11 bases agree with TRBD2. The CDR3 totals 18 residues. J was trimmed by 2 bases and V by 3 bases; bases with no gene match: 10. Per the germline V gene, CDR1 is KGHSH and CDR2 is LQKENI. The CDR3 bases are TGTGCCAGCTCACCGAGGACACTAGCGGGGGCCCTCACAGATACGCAGTATTTT. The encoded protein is CASSPRTLAGALTDTQYF.

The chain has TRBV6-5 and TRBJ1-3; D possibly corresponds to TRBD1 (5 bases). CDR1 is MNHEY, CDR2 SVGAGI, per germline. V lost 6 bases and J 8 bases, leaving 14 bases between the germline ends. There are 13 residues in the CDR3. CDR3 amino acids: CASRSGGEDTIYF. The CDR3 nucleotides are TGTGCCAGCAGGTCGGGAGGGGAGGACACCATATATTTT.

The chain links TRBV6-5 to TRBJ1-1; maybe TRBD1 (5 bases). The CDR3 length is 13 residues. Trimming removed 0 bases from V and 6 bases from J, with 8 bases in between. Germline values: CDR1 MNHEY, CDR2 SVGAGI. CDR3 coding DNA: TGTGCCAGCAGTTACTCCCAGGGCTCTGAAGCTTTCTTT. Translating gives CASSYSQGSEAFF.

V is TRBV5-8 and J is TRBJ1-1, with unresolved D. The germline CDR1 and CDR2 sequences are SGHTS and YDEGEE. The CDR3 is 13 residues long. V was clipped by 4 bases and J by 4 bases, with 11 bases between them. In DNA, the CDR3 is TGTGCCAGCAGCAAGAGGGCTGTCACTGAAGCTTTCTTT. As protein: CASSKRAVTEAFF.

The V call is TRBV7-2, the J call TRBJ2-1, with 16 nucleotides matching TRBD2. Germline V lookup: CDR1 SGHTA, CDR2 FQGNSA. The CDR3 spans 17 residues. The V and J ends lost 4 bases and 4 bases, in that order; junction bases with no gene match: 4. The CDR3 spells CASSSGTSGGAYNEQFF. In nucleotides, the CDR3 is TGTGCCAGCAGCTCGGGGACTAGCGGGGGGGCGTACAATGAGCAGTTCTTC.

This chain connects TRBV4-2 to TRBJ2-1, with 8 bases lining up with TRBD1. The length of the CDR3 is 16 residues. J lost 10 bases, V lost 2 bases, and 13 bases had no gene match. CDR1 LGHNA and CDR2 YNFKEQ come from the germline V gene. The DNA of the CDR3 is TGTGCCAGCAGCCAATTCGGGACAGGTTCACTCGTCGAGCAGTTCTTC. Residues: CASSQFGTGSLVEQFF.

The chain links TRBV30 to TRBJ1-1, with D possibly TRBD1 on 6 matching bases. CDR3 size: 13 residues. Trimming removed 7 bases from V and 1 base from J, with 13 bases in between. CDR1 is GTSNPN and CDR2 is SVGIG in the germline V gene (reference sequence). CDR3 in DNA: TGTGCCTTCAAGGGGGACCGGAACACTGAAGCTTTCTTT. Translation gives CAFKGDRNTEAFF.

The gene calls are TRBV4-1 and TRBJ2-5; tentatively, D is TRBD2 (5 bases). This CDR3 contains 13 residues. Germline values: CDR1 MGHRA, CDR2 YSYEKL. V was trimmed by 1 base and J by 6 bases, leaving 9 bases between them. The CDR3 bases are TGCGCCAGCAGCCAAGGGACTGGAAAGACCCAGTACTTC. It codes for CASSQGTGKTQYF.

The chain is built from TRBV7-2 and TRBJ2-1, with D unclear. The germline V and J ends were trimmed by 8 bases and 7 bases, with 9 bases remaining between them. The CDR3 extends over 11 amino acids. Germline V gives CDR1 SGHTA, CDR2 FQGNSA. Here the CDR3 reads CASRIGNEQFF. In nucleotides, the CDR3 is TGTGCCAGCCGGATCGGGAATGAGCAGTTCTTC.

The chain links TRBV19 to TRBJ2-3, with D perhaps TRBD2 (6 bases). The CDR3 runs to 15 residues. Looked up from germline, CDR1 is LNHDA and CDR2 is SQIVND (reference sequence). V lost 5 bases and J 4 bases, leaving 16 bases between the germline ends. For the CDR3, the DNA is TGTGCCAGTAGTCCTTCGCTAGCGCGATCAGATACGCAGTATTTT. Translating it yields CASSPSLARSDTQYF.

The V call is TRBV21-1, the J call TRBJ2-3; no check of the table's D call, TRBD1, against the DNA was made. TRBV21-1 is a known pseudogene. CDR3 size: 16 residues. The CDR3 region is CASSNRDRGHTDTQYF. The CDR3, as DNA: TGTGCCAGCAGCAACCGGGACAGGGGACACACAGATACGCAGTATTTT.

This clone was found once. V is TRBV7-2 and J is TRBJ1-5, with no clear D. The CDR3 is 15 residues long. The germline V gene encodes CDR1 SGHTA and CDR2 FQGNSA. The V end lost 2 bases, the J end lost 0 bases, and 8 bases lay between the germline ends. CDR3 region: CASSLRPDSNQPQHF. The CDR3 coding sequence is TGTGCCAGCAGCTTACGTCCAGATAGCAATCAGCCCCAGCATTTT.

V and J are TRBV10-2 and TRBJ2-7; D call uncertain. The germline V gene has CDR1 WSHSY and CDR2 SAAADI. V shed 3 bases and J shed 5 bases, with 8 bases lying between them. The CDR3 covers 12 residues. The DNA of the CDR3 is TGCGCCAGCAGTGAAAACAGCAACGAGCAGTACTTC. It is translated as CASSENSNEQYF.

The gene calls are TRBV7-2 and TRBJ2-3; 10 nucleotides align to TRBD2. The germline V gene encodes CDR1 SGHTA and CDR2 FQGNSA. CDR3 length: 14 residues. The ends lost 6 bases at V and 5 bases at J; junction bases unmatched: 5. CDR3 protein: CASSSSSGGDTQYF. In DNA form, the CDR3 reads TGTGCCAGCAGTAGCTCTAGCGGGGGAGATACGCAGTATTTT.

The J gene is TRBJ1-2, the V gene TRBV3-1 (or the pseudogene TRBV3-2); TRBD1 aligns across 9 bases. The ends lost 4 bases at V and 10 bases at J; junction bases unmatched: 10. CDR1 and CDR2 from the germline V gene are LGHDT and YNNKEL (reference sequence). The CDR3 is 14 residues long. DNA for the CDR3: TGTGCCAGCAGCCTAGTTCAGGGACAGGGCGCCTACACCTTC. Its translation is CASSLVQGQGAYTF.

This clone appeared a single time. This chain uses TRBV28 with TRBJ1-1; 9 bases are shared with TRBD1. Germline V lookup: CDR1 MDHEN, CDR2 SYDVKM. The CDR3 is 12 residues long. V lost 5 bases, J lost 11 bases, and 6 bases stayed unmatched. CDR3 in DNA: TGTGCCAGCAGTCCCGACAGGGGGAATGCTTTCTTT. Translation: CASSPDRGNAFF.

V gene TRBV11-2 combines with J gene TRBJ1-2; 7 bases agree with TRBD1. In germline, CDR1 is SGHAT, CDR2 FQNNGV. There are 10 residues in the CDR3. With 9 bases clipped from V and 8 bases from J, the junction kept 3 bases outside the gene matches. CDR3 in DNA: TGTGCCAGAGACAGGGACGGCTACACCTTC. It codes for CARDRDGYTF.

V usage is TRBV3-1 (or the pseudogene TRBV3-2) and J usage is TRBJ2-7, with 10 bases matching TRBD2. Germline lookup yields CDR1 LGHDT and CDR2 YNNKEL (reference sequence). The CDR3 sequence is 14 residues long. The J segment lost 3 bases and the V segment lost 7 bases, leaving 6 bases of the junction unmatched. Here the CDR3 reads CASKPRTSGYEQYF. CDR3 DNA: TGTGCCAGCAAGCCAAGGACTAGCGGCTACGAGCAGTACTTC.

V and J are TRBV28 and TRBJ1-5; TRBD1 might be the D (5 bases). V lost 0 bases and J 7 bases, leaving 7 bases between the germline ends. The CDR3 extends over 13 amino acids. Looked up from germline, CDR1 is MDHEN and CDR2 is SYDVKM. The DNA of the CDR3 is TGTGCCAGCAGTTTATGGGGGGGACAGCCCCAGCATTTT. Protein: CASSLWGGQPQHF. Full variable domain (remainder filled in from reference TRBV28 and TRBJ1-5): DVKVTQSSRYLVKRTGEKVFLECVQDMDHENMFWYRQDPGLGLRLIYFSYDVKMKEKGDIPEGYSVSREKKERFSLILESASTNQTSMYLCASSLWGGQPQHFGDGTRLSIL.

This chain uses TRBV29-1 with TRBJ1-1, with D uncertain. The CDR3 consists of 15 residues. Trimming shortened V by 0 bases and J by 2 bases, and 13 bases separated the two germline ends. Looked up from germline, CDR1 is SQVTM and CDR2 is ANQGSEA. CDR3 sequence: CSVEDNGVSNTEAFF. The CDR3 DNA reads TGCAGCGTTGAAGATAACGGGGTCAGCAACACTGAAGCTTTCTTT. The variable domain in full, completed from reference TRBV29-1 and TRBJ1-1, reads SAVISQKPSRDICQRGTSLTIQCQVDSQVTMMFWYRQQPGQSLTLIATANQGSEATYESGFVIDKFPISRPNLTFSTLTVSNMSPEDSSIYLCSVEDNGVSNTEAFFGQGTRLTVV.

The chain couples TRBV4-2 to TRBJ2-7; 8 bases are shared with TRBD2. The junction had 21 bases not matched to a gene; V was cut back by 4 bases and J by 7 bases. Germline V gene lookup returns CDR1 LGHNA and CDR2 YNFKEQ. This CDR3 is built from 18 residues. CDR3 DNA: TGTGCCAGCAGCCCATTATTTGGGCGGGGGGACGCCTCGAAAGAGCAGTACTTC. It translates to CASSPLFGRGDASKEQYF.

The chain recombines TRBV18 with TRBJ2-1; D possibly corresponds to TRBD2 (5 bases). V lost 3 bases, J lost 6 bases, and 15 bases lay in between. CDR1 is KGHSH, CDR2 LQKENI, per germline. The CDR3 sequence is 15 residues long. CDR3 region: CASSPAGRRGNEQFF. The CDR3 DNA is TGTGCCAGCTCACCTGCGGGCCGCAGAGGCAATGAGCAGTTCTTC.